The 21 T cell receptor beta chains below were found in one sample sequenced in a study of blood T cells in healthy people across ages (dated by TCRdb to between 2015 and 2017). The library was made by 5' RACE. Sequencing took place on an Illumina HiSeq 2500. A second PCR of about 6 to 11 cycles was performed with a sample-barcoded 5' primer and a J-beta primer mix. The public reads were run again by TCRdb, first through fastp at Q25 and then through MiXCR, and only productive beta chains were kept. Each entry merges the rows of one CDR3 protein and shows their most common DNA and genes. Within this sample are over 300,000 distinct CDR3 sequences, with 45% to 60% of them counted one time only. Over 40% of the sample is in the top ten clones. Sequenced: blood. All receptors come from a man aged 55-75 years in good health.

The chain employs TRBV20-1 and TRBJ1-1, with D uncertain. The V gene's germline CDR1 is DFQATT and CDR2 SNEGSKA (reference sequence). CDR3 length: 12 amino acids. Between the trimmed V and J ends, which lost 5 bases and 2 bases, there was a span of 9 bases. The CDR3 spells CSASPRNTEAFF. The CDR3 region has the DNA TGCAGTGCTTCCCCTAGAAACACTGAAGCTTTCTTT.

The CDR3 DNA follows: TGTGCCAGCAGCTTAGTGGGGACAGGCTACCAGCCCCAGCATTTT. Residues: CASSLVGTGYQPQHF. The chain recombines TRBV7-2 with TRBJ1-5; 8 bases fit TRBD1. V shed 1 base, J shed 7 bases, and the junction held 6 bases outside the gene matches. CDR3 size: 15 residues. Germline V lookup: CDR1 SGHTA, CDR2 FQGNSA.

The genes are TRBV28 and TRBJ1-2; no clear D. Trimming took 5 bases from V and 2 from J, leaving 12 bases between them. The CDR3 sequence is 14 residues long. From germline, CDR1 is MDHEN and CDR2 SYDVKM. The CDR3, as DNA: TGTGCCAGCAGTCCCAGGACGTCCAACTATGGCTACACCTTC. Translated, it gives CASSPRTSNYGYTF.

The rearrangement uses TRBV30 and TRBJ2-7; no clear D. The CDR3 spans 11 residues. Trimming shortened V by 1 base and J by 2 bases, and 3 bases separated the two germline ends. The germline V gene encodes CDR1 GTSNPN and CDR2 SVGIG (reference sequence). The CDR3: CAWSGTYEQYF. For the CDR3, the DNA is TGTGCCTGGAGTGGGACCTACGAGCAGTACTTC.

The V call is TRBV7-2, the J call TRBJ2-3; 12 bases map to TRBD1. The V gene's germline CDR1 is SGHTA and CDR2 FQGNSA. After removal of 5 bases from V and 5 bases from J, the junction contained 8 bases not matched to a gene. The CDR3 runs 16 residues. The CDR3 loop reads CASSRGGTGGRDTQYF. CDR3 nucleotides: TGTGCCAGCAGCCGCGGGGGGACAGGGGGCAGAGATACGCAGTATTTT.

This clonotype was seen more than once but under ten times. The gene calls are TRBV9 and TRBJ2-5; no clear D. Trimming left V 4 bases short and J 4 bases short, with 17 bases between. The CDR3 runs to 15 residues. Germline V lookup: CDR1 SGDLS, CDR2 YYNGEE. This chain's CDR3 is CASSPTPRSGETQYF. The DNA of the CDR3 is TGTGCCAGCAGCCCGACGCCTCGGTCAGGAGAGACCCAGTACTTC.

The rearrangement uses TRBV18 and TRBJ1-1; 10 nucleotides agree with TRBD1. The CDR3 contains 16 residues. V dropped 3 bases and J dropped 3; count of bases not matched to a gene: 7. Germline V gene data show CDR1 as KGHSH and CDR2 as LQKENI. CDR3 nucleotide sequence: TGTGCCAGCTCACCTCCGGGACAGGGGCTTTACACTGAAGCTTTCTTT. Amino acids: CASSPPGQGLYTEAFF.

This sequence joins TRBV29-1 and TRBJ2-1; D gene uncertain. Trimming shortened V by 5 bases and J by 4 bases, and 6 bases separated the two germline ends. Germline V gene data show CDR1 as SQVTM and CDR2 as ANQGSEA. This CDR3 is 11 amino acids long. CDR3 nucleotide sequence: TGCAGCGTTACCCATTACAATGAGCAGTTCTTC. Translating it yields CSVTHYNEQFF.

The CDR3 DNA follows: TGTGCCAGCAGCTGGAGCGGCTACTCAGATACGCAGTATTTT. This gives the protein CASSWSGYSDTQYF. This rearrangement joins TRBV7-3 to TRBJ2-3; the D gene is possibly TRBD2 (5 bases). The CDR3 totals 14 residues. Germline V gives CDR1 SGHTA, CDR2 FQGTGA. Trimming pared 4 bases from V and 4 bases from J, leaving 12 bases between.

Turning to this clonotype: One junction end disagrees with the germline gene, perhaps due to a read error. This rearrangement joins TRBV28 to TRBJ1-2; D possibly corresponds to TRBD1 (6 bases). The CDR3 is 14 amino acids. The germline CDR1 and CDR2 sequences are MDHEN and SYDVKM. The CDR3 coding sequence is TGTGCCAGCAGCACTACGGGGGCCCACTATGGCTGCACCTTC. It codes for CASSTTGAHYGCTF.

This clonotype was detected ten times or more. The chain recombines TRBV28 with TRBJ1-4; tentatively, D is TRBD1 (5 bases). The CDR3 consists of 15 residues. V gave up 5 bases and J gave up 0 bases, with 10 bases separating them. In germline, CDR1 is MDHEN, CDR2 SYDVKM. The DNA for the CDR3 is TGTGCCAGCAGTACCTCGACAGCAACTAATGAAAAACTGTTTTTT. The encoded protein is CASSTSTATNEKLFF.

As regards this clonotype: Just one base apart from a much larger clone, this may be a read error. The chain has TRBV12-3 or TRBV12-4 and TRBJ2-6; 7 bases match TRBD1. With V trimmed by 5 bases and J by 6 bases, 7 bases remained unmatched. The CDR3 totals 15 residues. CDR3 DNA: TGTGCCAGCAGTCTAACAGGGGTAGAGGCCAACGTCCTGACTTTC. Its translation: CASSLTGVEANVLTF.

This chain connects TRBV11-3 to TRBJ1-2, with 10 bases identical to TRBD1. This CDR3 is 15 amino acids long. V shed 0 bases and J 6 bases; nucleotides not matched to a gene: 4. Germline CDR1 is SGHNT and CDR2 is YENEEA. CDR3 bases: TGTGCCAGCAGCTTAGATGAGGGGACAGGGGATGGCTACACCTTC. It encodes CASSLDEGTGDGYTF. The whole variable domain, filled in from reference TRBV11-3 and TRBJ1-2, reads EAGVVQSPRYKIIEKKQPVAFWCNPISGHNTLYWYLQNLGQGPELLIRYENEEAVDDSQLPKDRFSAERLKGVDSTLKIQPAELGDSAVYLCASSLDEGTGDGYTFGSGTRLTVV.

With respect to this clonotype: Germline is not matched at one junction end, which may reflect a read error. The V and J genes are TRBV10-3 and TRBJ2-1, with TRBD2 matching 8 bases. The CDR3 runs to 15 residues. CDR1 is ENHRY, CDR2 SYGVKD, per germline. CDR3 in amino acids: CAISATSETYNGQFF. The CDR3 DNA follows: TGTGCCATCAGTGCGACTAGCGAAACATACAATGGGCAGTTCTTC.

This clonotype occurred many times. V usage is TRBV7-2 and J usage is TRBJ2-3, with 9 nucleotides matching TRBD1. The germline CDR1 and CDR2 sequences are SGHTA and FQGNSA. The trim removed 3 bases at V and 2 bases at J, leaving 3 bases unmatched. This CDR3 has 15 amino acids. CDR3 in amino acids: CASSFDRGNTDTQYF. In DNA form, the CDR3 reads TGTGCCAGCAGCTTTGACAGGGGGAACACAGATACGCAGTATTTT.

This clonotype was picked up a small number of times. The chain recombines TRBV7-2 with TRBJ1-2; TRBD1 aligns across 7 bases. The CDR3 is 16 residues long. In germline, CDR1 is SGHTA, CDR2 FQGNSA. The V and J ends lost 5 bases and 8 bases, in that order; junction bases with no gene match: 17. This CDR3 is CASSPGGVRADLGYTF. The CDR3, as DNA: TGTGCCAGCAGCCCAGGGGGGGTCAGAGCGGATCTCGGCTACACCTTC.

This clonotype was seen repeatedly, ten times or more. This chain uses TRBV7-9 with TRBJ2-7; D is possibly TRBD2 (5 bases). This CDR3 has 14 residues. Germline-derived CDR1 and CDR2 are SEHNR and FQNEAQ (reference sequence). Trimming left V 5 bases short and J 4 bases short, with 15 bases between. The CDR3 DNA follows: TGTGCCAGCAGCCCCGCTGGCGGAGGATACGAGCAGTACTTC. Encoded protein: CASSPAGGGYEQYF.

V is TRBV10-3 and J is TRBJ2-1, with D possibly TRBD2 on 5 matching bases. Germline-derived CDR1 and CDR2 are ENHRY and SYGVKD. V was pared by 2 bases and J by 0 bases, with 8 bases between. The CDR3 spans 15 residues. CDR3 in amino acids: CAISEGSSSYNEQFF. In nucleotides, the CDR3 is TGTGCCATCAGTGAGGGGAGCAGCTCCTACAATGAGCAGTTCTTC.

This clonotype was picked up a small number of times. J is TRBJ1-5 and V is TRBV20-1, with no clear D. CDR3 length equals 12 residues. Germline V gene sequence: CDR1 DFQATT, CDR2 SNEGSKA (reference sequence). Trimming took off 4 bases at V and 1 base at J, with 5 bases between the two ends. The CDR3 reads CSAISSNQPQHF. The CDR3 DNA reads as TGCAGTGCTATCAGCAGCAATCAGCCCCAGCATTTT.

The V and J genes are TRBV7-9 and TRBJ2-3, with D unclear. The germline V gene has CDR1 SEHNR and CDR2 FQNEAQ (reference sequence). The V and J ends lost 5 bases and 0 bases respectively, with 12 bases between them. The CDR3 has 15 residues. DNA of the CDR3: TGTGCCAGCAGCCCCAACAGAACTAGCACAGATACGCAGTATTTT. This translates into CASSPNRTSTDTQYF.

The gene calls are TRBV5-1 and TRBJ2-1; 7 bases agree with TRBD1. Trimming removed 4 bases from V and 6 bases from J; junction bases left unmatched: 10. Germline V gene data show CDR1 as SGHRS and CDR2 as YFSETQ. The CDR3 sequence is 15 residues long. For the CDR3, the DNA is TGCGCCAGCAGCGTAGGGGGCGGGTCTTTCAATGAGCAGTTCTTC. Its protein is CASSVGGGSFNEQFF.